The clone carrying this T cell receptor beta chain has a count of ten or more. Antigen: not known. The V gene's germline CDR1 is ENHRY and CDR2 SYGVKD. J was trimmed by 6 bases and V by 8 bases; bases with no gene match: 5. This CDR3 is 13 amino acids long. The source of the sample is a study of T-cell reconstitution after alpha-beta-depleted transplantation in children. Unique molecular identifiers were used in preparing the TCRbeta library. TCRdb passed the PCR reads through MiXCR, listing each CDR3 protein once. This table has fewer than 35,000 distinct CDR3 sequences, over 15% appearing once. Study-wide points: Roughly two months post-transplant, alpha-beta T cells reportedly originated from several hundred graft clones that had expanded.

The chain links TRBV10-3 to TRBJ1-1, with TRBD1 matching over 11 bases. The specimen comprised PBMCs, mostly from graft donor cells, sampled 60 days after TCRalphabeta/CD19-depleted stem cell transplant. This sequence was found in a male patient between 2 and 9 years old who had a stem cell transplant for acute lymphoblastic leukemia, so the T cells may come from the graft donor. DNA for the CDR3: TGTGCCATCCTTCGGGACAGGGGGTCTGAAGCTTTCTTT. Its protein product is CAILRDRGSEAFF.